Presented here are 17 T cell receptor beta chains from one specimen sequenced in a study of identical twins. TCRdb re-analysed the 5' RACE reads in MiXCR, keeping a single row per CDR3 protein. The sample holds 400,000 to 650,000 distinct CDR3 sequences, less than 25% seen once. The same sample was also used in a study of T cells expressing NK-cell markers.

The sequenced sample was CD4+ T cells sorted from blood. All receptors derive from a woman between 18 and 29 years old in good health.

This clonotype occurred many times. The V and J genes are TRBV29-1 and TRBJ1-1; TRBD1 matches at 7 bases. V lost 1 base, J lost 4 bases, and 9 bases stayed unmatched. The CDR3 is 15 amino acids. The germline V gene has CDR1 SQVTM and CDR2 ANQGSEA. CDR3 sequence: CSVEGVGGAFTEAFF. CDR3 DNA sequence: TGCAGCGTTGAAGGTGTAGGGGGCGCGTTCACTGAAGCTTTCTTT.

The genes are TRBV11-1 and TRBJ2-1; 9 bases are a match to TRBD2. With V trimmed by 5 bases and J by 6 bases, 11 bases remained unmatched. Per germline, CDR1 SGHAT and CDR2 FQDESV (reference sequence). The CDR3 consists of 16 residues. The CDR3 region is CASSPYSGGTPNEQFF. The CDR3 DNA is TGTGCCAGCAGCCCCTATAGCGGGGGAACCCCCAATGAGCAGTTCTTC.

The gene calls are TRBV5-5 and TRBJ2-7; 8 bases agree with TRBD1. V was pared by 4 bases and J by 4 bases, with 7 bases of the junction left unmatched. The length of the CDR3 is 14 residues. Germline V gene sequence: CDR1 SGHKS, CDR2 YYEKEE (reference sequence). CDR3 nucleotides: TGTGCCAGCAGCCGGGGACAGGCCTTTTACGAGCAGTACTTC. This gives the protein CASSRGQAFYEQYF. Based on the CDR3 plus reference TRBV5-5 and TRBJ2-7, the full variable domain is DAGVTQSPTHLIKTRGQQVTLRCSPISGHKSVSWYQQVLGQGPQFIFQYYEKEERGRGNFPDRFSARQFPNYSSELNVNALLLGDSALYLCASSRGQAFYEQYFGPGTRLTVT.

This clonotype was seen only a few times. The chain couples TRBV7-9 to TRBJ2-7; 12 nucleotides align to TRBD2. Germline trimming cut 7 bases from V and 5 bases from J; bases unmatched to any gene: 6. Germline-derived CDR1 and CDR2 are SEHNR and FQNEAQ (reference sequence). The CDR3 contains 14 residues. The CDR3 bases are TGTGCCAGCACCCGACTAGCGGGAGCAGACGAGCAGTACTTC. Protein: CASTRLAGADEQYF.

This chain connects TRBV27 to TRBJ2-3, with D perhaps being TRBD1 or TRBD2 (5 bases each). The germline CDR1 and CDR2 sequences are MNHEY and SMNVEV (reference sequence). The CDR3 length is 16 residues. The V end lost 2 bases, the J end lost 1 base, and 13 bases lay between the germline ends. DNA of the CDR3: TGTGCCAGCAGTTTACGTTGGGACGGTGGCACAGATACGCAGTATTTT. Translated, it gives CASSLRWDGGTDTQYF.

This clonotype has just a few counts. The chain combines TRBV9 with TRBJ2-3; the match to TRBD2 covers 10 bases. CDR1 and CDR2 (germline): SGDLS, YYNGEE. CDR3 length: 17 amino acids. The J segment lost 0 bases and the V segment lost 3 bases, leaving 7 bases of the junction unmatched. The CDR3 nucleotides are TGTGCCAGCAGCGAGGGGACTAGCGCGGGGAGCACAGATACGCAGTATTTT. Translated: CASSEGTSAGSTDTQYF. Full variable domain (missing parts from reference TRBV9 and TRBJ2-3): DSGVTQTPKHLITATGQRVTLRCSPRSGDLSVYWYQQSLDQGLQFLIQYYNGEERAKGNILERFSAQQFPDLHSELNLSSLELGDSALYFCASSEGTSAGSTDTQYFGPGTRLTVL.

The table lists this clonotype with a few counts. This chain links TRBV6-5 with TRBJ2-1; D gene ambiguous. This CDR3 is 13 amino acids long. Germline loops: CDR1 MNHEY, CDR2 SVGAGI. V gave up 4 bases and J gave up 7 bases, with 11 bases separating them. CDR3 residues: CASSSLMGNEQFF. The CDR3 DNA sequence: TGTGCCAGCAGTTCCTTGATGGGGAATGAGCAGTTCTTC.

This chain's CDR3 is CSTGTSVSYEQYF. Here the CDR3 DNA reads TGCAGTACAGGGACTAGCGTCTCCTACGAGCAGTACTTC. This chain joins TRBV20-1 and TRBJ2-7; TRBD2 matches 10 bases. The germline CDR1 and CDR2 sequences are DFQATT and SNEGSKA (reference sequence). The CDR3 loop spans 13 amino acids. Trimming removed 8 bases from V and 0 bases from J; junction bases left unmatched: 4.

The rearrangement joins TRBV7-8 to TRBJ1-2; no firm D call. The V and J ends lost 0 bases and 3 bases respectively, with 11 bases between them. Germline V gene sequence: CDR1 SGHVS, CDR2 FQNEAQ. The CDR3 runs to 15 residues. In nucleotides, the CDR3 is TGTGCCAGCAGCTTAGCAGGAAAAGGAGACTATGGCTACACCTTC. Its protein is CASSLAGKGDYGYTF. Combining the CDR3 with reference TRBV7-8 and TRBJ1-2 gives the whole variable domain GAGVSQSPRYKVAKRGQDVALRCDPISGHVSLFWYQQALGQGPEFLTYFQNEAQLDKSGLPSDRFFAERPEGSVSTLKIQRTQQEDSAVYLCASSLAGKGDYGYTFGSGTRLTVV.

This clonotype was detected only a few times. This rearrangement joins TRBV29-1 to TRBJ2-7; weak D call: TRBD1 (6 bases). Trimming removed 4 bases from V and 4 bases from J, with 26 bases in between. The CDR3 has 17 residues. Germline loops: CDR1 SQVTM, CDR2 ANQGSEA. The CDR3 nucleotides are TGCAGCGTTGTATCCGAAAAACAGGGTTCCAAAAGGTACGAGCAGTACTTC. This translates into CSVVSEKQGSKRYEQYF.

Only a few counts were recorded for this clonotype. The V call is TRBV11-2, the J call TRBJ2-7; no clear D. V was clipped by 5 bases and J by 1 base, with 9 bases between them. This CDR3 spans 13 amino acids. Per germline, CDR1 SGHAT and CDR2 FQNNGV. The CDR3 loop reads CASSVPWSYEQYF. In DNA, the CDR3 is TGTGCCAGCAGCGTACCGTGGTCCTACGAGCAGTACTTC.

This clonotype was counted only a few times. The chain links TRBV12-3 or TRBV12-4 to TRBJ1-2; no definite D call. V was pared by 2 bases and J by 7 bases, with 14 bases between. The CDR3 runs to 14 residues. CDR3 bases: TGTGCCAGCAGTTTAAGGGTTGCATCGTCTGGCTACACCTTC. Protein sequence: CASSLRVASSGYTF.

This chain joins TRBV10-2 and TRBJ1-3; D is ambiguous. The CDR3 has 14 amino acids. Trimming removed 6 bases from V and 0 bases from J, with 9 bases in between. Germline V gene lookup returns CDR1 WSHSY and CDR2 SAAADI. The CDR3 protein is CASRPAFSGNTIYF. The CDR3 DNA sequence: TGCGCCAGCAGGCCGGCCTTCTCTGGAAACACCATATATTTT.

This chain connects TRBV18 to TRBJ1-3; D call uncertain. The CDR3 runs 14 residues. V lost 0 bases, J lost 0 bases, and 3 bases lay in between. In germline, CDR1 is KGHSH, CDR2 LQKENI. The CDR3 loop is CASSPPPSGNTIYF. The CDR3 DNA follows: TGTGCCAGCTCACCACCCCCCTCTGGAAACACCATATATTTT.

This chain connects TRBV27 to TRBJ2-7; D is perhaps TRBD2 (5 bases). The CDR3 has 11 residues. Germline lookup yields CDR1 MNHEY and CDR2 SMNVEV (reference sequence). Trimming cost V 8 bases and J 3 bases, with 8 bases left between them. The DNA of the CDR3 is TGTGCCAGCGGACTTTACTACGAGCAGTACTTC. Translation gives CASGLYYEQYF.

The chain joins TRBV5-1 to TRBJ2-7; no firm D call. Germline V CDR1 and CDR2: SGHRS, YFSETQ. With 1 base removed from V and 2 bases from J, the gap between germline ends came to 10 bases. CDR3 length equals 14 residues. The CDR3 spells CASSLKGGPYEQYF. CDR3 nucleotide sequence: TGCGCCAGCAGCTTGAAAGGCGGACCCTACGAGCAGTACTTC.

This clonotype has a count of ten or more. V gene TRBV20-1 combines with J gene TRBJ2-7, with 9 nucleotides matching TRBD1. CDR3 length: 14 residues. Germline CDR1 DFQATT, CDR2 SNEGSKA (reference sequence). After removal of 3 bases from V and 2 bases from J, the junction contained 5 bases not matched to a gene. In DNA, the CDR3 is TGCAGTGCTAGTGGGACAGGGAACCCCTACGAGCAGTACTTC. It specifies CSASGTGNPYEQYF.